The clone carrying this T cell receptor (beta chain) was counted many times. Its cognate antigen is unknown. Unique molecular identifiers were incorporated into the prepared TCRbeta library. TCRdb itself ran the PCR reads through MiXCR, one entry per CDR3 protein. This table has about 300,000 distinct CDR3 sequences, 9.5% to 13% appearing once. This sample is drawn from a study of T-cell reconstitution after alpha-beta-depleted transplantation in children. Study-level points and caveats: For some patients, TCRbeta diversity was high at day 60 because of recipient T cells and thymic progenitors that survived.

From germline, CDR1 is SGHDN and CDR2 FVKESK. V was clipped by 4 bases and J by 7 bases; unmatched bases: 4. CDR3 length: 14 amino acids. The TCR originated in a boy younger than two with acute myeloid leukemia, due to receive a stem cell transplant. The V call is TRBV14, the J call TRBJ2-5, with 12 bases identical to TRBD2. Material: PBMCs, obtained before TCRalphabeta/CD19-depleted stem cell transplant. The CDR3 region is CASSLSTSGRTQYF. In nucleotides, the CDR3 is TGTGCCAGCAGCCTCTCGACTAGCGGGAGGACCCAGTACTTC.